The 12 T cell receptor beta chains below come from one sample, sequenced in a study of post-analysis software for immune sequencing data. General observations from the study: A handful of TRBV segments, including TRBV5-6, TRBV5-1 and TRBV20-1, were more frequent in patients than controls.

Unique molecular identifiers were present in the TCR beta cDNA libraries. TCRdb re-analysed the PCR reads in MiXCR, keeping a single row per CDR3 protein. The sample holds more than 450,000 distinct CDR3 sequences; around a third are singletons and the top ten take around 6%. Antigens of these TCRs are unknown. The specimen was blood. The receptors were gathered from a girl aged 2-17 years with multiple sclerosis.

The table lists this clonotype with a few counts. The chain links TRBV6-5 to TRBJ1-2, with a possible D match to TRBD1 (6 bases). The V and J ends lost 0 bases and 3 bases respectively, with 14 bases between them. The CDR3 is 16 amino acids. The germline V gene encodes CDR1 MNHEY and CDR2 SVGAGI. Written as DNA, the CDR3 is TGTGCCAGCAGTTACTCTGGGACAAGGATAGACTATGGCTACACCTTC. It translates to CASSYSGTRIDYGYTF.

Notes on this clonotype: A read error may account for a junction end that differs from germline. The rearrangement links TRBV20-1 to TRBJ2-7; D ambiguous. This CDR3 is built from 15 residues. CDR1 DFQATT and CDR2 SNEGSKA come from the germline V gene (reference sequence). CDR3 sequence: CSAGDRGAGQNEQYF. The CDR3 region has the DNA TGCAGTGCTGGAGATCGAGGAGCCGGGCAGAACGAGCAGTACTTC.

The CDR3 DNA is TGTGCCACCAGCAGAGATTTAGCCTATGGCTACACCTTC. It encodes CATSRDLAYGYTF. This chain links TRBV15 with TRBJ1-2, with D uncertain. The germline CDR1 and CDR2 sequences are LNHNV and YYDKDF (reference sequence). Trimming cost V 0 bases and J 4 bases, with 6 bases left between them. The CDR3 consists of 13 residues.

A remark on this clonotype: Germline is not matched at one junction end, which may reflect a read error. The chain recombines TRBV7-9 with TRBJ2-1; D is unresolved. In germline, CDR1 is SEHNR, CDR2 FQNEAQ (reference sequence). The CDR3 runs 16 residues. CDR3 region: CASSSPPVSSYSEQFF. In DNA form, the CDR3 reads TGTGCCAGCAGCTCCCCCCCAGTCAGCTCCTACAGTGAGCAGTTCTTC.

This clonotype was detected a few times. In DNA form, the CDR3 reads TGTGCCAGCACCCGAGGAGACTCTAACTATGGCTACACCTTC. Its protein is CASTRGDSNYGYTF. The V call is TRBV6-5, the J call TRBJ1-2; D is ambiguous. V shed 7 bases and J shed 0 bases, with 12 bases lying between them. The CDR3 length is 14 residues. In germline, CDR1 is MNHEY, CDR2 SVGAGI.

The V and J genes are TRBV20-1 and TRBJ2-5; TRBD2 matches 8 bases. The junction had 8 bases not matched to a gene; V was cut back by 3 bases and J by 5 bases. Germline CDR1 and CDR2: DFQATT and SNEGSKA (reference sequence). The CDR3 loop spans 14 amino acids. CDR3 loop: CSASPSGGVETQYF. The CDR3 bases are TGCAGTGCTAGCCCCAGCGGGGGTGTTGAGACCCAGTACTTC.

This clonotype was picked up a small number of times. V is TRBV10-3 and J is TRBJ2-5, with 11 bases aligning to TRBD1. The CDR3 sequence is 14 residues long. Per germline, CDR1 ENHRY and CDR2 SYGVKD. V trimming: 4 bases; J trimming: 6 bases; junction bases outside the gene matches: 4. CDR3 loop: CAISAGTGGQTQYF. DNA for the CDR3: TGTGCCATCAGTGCAGGGACAGGGGGGCAGACCCAGTACTTC.

The rearrangement joins TRBV4-2 to TRBJ2-7, with D possibly matching TRBD1 (5 bases). CDR1 and CDR2 from the germline V gene are LGHNA and YNFKEQ. This CDR3 is built from 17 residues. V gave up 1 base and J gave up 0 bases, with 16 bases separating them. CDR3 amino acids: CASSQGLTVYSSYEQYF. CDR3 sequence (DNA): TGTGCCAGCAGCCAAGGCCTGACAGTCTATAGCTCCTACGAGCAGTACTTC.

This clonotype has more than one count but fewer than ten. The genes are TRBV28 and TRBJ2-7; 8 bases line up with TRBD1. The trim removed 4 bases at V and 2 bases at J, leaving 7 bases unmatched. Germline CDR1 and CDR2: MDHEN and SYDVKM. The CDR3 runs 15 residues. CDR3 in amino acids: CASSSGQGRAYEQYF. The CDR3 DNA reads TGTGCCAGCAGTTCCGGACAGGGTCGGGCCTACGAGCAGTACTTC.

This clonotype was seen more than once but under ten times. The chain combines TRBV5-1 with TRBJ2-1; D may be TRBD2 (5 bases). This CDR3 region has 15 residues. CDR1 and CDR2 (germline): SGHRS, YFSETQ. Trimming left V 2 bases short and J 3 bases short, with 12 bases between. CDR3 sequence reads: CASSFGRADYNEQFF. The CDR3, as DNA: TGCGCCAGCAGCTTCGGTCGAGCGGACTACAATGAGCAGTTCTTC.

This clonotype has only a few counts. The chain is built from TRBV20-1 and TRBJ1-2; 9 nucleotides line up with TRBD1. J lost 3 bases, V lost 3 bases, and 8 bases had no gene match. The CDR3 spans 15 residues. Germline V gene data show CDR1 as DFQATT and CDR2 as SNEGSKA (reference sequence). The CDR3 DNA reads as TGCAGTGCTAGGGGGACAGGGAGCCTGGACTATGGCTACACCTTC. This translates into CSARGTGSLDYGYTF.

The V gene is TRBV29-1, the J gene TRBJ1-1; D uncertain. Germline V CDR1 and CDR2: SQVTM, ANQGSEA. Trimming cost V 7 bases and J 0 bases, with 15 bases left between them. This CDR3 has 14 residues. CDR3 residues: CSAMAGLMNTEAFF. The CDR3 region has the DNA TGCAGCGCTATGGCAGGACTGATGAACACTGAAGCTTTCTTT.